This T cell receptor (beta chain) emerged from a study of T cells in Graves' hyperthyroidism and ophthalmopathy. Study at large: The initial diagnosis was the point when peripheral blood was collected, ahead of any treatment.

This clonotype was seen ten or more times. The germline V gene encodes CDR1 DFQATT and CDR2 SNEGSKA (reference sequence). Trimming removed 3 bases from V and 3 bases from J; junction bases left unmatched: 2. The CDR3 covers 14 residues. Amplification targeted TCR beta CDR3 regions from RNA transcripts. A first-round RT-PCR of the TCR CDR3 used the HTBI primer set. TCRdb fed the multiplex PCR reads into MiXCR, producing one record per CDR3 protein. Of about 680,000 distinct CDR3 sequences in the sample, roughly 32% were seen once. The sequencing input was blood. This clonotype was sampled from a woman aged 35 to 49 with Graves' hyperthyroidism. The rearrangement joins TRBV20-1 to TRBJ1-2; TRBD1 matches 12 bases. The CDR3, as DNA: TGCAGTGCTAGGGGACAGGGGGCTGACTATGGCTACACCTTC. It translates to CSARGQGADYGYTF.